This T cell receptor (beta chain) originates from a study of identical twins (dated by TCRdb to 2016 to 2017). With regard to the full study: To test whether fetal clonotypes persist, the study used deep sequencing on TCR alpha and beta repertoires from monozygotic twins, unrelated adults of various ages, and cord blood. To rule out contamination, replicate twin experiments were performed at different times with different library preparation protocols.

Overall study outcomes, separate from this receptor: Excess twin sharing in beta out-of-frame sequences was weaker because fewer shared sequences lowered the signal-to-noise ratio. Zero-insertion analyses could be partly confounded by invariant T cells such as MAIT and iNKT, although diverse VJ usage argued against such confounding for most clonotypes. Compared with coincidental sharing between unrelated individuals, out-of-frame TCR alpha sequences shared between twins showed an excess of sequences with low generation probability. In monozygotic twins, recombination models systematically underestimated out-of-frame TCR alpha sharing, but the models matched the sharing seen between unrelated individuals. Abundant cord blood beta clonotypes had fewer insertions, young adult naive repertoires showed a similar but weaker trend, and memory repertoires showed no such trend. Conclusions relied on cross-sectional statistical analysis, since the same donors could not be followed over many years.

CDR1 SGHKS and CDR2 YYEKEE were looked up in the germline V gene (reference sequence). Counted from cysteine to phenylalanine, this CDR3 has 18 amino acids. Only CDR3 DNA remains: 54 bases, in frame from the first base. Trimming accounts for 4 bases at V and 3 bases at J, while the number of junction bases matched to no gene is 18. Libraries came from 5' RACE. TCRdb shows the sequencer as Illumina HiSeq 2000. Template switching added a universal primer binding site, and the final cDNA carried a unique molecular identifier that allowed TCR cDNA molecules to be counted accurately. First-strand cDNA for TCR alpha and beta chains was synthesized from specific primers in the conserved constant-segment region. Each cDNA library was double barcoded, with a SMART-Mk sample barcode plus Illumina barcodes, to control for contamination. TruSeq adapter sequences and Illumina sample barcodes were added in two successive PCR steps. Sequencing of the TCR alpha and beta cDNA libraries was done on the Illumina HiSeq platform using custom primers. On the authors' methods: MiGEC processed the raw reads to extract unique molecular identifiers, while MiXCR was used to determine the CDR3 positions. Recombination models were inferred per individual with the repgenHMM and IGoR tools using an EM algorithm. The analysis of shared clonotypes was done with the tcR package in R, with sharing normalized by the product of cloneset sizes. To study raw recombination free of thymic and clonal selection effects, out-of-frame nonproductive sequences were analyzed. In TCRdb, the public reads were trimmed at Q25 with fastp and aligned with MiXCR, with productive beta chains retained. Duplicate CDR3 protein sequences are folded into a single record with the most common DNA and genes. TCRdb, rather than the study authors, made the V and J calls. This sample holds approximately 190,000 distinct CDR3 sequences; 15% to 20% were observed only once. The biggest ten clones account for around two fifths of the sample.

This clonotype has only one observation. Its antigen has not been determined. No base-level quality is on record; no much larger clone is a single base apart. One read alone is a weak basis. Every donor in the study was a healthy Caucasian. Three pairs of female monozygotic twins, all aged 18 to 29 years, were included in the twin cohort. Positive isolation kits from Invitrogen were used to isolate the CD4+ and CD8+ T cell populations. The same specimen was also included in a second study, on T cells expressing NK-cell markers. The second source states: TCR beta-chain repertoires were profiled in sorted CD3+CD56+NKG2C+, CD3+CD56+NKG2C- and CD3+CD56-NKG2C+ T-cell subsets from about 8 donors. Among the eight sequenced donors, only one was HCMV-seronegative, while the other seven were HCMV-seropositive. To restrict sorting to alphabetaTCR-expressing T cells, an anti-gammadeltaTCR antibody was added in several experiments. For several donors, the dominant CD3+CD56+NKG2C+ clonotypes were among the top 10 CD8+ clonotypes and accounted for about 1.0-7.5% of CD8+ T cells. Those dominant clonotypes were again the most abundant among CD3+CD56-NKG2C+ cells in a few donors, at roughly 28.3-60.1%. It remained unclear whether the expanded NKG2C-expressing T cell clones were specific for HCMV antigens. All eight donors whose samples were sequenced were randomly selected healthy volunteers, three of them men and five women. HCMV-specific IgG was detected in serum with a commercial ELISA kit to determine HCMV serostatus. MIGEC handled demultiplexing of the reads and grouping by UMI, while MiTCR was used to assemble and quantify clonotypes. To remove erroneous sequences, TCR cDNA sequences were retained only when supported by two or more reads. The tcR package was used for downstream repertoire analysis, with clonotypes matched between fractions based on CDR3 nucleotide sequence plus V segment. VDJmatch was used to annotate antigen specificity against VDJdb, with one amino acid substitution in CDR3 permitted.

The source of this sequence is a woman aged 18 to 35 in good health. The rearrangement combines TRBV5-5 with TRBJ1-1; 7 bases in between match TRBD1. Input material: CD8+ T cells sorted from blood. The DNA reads TGTGCCAGCAGCCTGACCGACAGGGAGCCTAGAGGGCACACTGAAGCTTTCTTT. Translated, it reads CASSLTDREPRGHTEAFF.